This T cell receptor beta chain is drawn from a study of patients and donors after allogeneic stem cell transplantation. Germline CDR1 is SGHRS and CDR2 is YFSETQ. The CDR3 contains 16 residues. The germline V and J ends were trimmed by 0 bases and 0 bases, with 11 bases remaining between them. TCRdb reprocessed the RT-PCR reads with MiXCR, giving one entry per CDR3 protein. The data hold approximately 200,000 distinct CDR3 sequences, with more than 35% observed a single time. The sequenced material came from blood, either unsorted or a sorted T cell fraction (not recorded which). The clonotype originates from a human donor who was either an allogeneic HSCT recipient or a stem cell or donor lymphocyte infusion donor (not recorded which). It is not recorded whose cells these are; they may come from a transplant donor. The V gene is TRBV5-1, the J gene TRBJ2-3; D remains ambiguous. The chain's CDR3 is CASSLAGTASTDTQYF. CDR3 coding DNA: TGCGCCAGCAGCTTGGCCGGAACGGCTAGCACAGATACGCAGTATTTT.